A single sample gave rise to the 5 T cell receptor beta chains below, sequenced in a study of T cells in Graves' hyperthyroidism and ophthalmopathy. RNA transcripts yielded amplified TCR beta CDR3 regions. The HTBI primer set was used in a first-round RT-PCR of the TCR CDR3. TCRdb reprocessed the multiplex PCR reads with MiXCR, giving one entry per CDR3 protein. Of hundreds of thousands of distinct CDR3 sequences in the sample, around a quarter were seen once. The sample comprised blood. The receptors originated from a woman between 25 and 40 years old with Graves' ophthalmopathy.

The CDR3: CASSPGQSETQYF. In DNA form, the CDR3 reads TGTGCCAGTTCTCCTGGACAGTCGGAGACCCAGTACTTC. The chain has TRBV19 and TRBJ2-5; D may be TRBD1 (6 bases). Trimming shortened V by 8 bases and J by 5 bases, and 15 bases separated the two germline ends. Germline CDR1 LNHDA, CDR2 SQIVND (reference sequence). CDR3 size: 13 residues.

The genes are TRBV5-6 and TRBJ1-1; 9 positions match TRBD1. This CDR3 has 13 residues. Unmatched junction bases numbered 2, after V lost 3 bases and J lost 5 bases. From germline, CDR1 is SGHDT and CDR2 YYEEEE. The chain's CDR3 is CASSWDRVTEAFF. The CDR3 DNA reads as TGTGCCAGCAGCTGGGACAGGGTTACTGAAGCTTTCTTT. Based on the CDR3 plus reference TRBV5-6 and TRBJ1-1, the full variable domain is DAGVTQSPTHLIKTRGQQVTLRCSPKSGHDTVSWYQQALGQGPQFIFQYYEEEERQRGNFPDRFSGHQFPNYSSELNVNALLLGDSALYLCASSWDRVTEAFFGQGTRLTVV.

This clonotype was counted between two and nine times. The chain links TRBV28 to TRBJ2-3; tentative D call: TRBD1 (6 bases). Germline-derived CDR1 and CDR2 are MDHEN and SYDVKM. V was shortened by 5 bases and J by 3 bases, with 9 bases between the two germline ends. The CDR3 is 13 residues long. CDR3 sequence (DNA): TGTGCCAGCAGTATTACAGGGACAGATACGCAGTATTTT. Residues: CASSITGTDTQYF.

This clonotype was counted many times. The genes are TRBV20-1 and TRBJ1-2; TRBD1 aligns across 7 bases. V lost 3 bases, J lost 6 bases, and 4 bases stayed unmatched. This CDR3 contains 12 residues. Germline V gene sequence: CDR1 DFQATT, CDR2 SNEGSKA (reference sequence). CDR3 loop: CSASEGANGYTF. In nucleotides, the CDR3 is TGCAGTGCTAGTGAGGGGGCTAATGGCTACACCTTC.

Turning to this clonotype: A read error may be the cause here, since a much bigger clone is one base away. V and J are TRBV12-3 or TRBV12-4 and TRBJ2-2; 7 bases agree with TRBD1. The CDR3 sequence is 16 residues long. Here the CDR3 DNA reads TGTGCCAGCAGTTCTCCCGGGACAGTGGGCACCGGGGAGCTGTGTTTT. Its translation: CASSSPGTVGTGELCF.